The rows below give T cell receptor beta chains drawn from one sample of a study of regulatory T cells in long-lasting Graves disease. TCRdb re-derived calls from the multiplex PCR reads in MiXCR, one entry per CDR3 protein. The sample yields roughly 400,000 distinct CDR3 sequences, around 21% seen once. The source was peripheral blood mononuclear cells (PBMCs), collected when the disease was refractory, from a patient treated with antithyroid drugs. These receptors were collected from a female donor with Graves disease. Each CDR3 is given with its conserved first and last residue. The D gene is left open where the match is weak. Clone size is shown for a subset of rows, as once, few, many or a class of expanded clone.

TRBJ1-5	-	TRBV6-2/TRBV6-3	few	CASSYWGATPNQPQHF	TGTGCCAGCAGTTACTGGGGGGCGACCCCCAATCAGCCCCAGCATTTT
TRBJ1-5	-	TRBV28	many	CASRPTPSNQPQHF	TGTGCCAGCAGACCGACACCGAGCAATCAGCCCCAGCATTTT
TRBJ2-7	TRBD1	TRBV6-4	-	CASSDSTGQGLSYEQYF	TGTGCCAGCAGTGACTCGACCGGACAGGGGCTATCTTACGAGCAGTACTTC
TRBJ1-1	-	TRBV5-1	few	CASAMMDNTEAFF	TGCGCCAGCGCGATGATGGACAACACTGAAGCTTTCTTT
TRBJ2-7	-	TRBV4-3	-	CASSQESGTIYEQYF	TGCGCCAGCAGCCAAGAGTCAGGGACCATATACGAGCAGTACTTC
TRBJ1-5	-	TRBV7-2	-	CASSSGPNSNQPQHF	TGTGCCAGCAGCTCGGGACCTAATAGCAATCAGCCCCAGCATTTT
TRBJ2-2	TRBD2	TRBV19	few	CASSWESSGRWTGELFF	TGTGCCAGTAGTTGGGAAAGTAGCGGGAGATGGACCGGGGAGCTGTTTTTT
TRBJ2-5	TRBD2	TRBV19	once	CATKRTSGRIGETQYF	TGTGCCACCAAAAGGACTAGCGGGAGGATAGGGGAGACCCAGTACTTC
TRBJ2-1	-	TRBV3-1	few	CASSTSGDEQFF	TGTGCCAGCAGCACAAGCGGCGATGAGCAGTTCTTC
TRBJ2-3	-	TRBV7-2	few	CASSFSGFTDTQYF	TGTGCCAGCAGCTTTTCCGGTTTCACAGATACGCAGTATTTT
TRBJ2-1	-	TRBV2	once	CASRYLGRMAGKPYNEQFF	TGTGCCAGCAGATACCTTGGGAGGATGGCGGGAAAGCCCTACAATGAGCAGTTCTTC
TRBJ2-3	TRBD2	TRBV7-9	-	CASSPLWASGSTDTQYF	TGTGCCAGCAGCCCACTCTGGGCTAGCGGGAGCACAGATACGCAGTATTTT
TRBJ1-1	-	TRBV19	few	CASGPSLNTEAFF	TGTGCTTCGGGTCCCTCACTGAACACTGAAGCTTTCTTT
TRBJ1-1	-	TRBV3-1	few	CASSQGPLNVVNTEAFF	TGTGCCAGCAGCCAAGGCCCCTTGAATGTCGTGAACACTGAAGCTTTCTTT
TRBJ2-3	-	TRBV2	-	CASSLSPSTDTQYF	TGTGCCAGCAGCCTTAGTCCTAGCACAGATACGCAGTATTTT
TRBJ2-2	TRBD2	TRBV9	-	CASSVEGSGRYDTGELFF	TGTGCCAGCAGCGTAGAGGGTAGCGGGAGATATGACACCGGGGAGCTGTTTTTT
TRBJ2-5	TRBD1	TRBV2	many	CASRDRGQETQYF	TGTGCCAGCAGGGACAGGGGCCAAGAGACCCAGTACTTC
TRBJ2-7	TRBD1	TRBV10-3	few	CAISESSRTGEQYF	TGTGCCATCAGTGAGTCGTCTCGGACAGGAGAGCAGTACTTC
TRBJ2-1	TRBD2	TRBV6-1	-	CASSTKGTSGRYNEQFF	TGTGCCAGCAGTACTAAAGGGACTAGCGGGAGATACAATGAGCAGTTCTTC
TRBJ2-3	TRBD1	TRBV19	-	CASSLVTGPTDTHYF	TGTGCCAGTAGTCTCGTGACAGGGCCCACAGATACGCATTATTTT
TRBJ1-1	-	TRBV10-3	-	CAISDTVNTEAFF	TGTGCCATCAGTGATACGGTGAACACTGAAGCTTTCTTT
TRBJ1-2	-	TRBV27	many	CASRVQAGYGYTF	TGTGCCAGCAGGGTTCAGGCAGGCTATGGCTACACCTTC
TRBJ1-5	TRBD1	TRBV4-2	few	CASSQDWDRYSNQPQHF	TGTGCCAGCAGCCAAGACTGGGACAGATATAGCAATCAGCCCCAGCATTTT
TRBJ2-2	-	TRBV27	few	CATSRWSGNTGELFF	TGTGCCACCAGTAGGTGGAGTGGTAACACCGGGGAGCTGTTTTTT
TRBJ2-2	-	TRBV5-8	-	CASSLSRGVVTGELFF	TGTGCCAGCAGCTTGAGCAGGGGAGTCGTTACCGGGGAGCTGTTTTTT
TRBJ1-1	TRBD1	TRBV20-1	-	CSATYRGTMNTEAFF	TGCAGTGCTACGTACAGGGGGACCATGAACACTGAAGCTTTCTTT
TRBJ1-1	-	TRBV12-3/TRBV12-4	many	CASSLAGEVSEAFF	TGTGCCAGCAGTTTAGCAGGGGAGGTCTCTGAAGCTTTCTTT
TRBJ2-5	-	TRBV10-3	-	CAISEPGRKTQYF	TGTGCCATCAGTGAGCCCGGGCGAAAGACCCAGTACTTC
TRBJ2-5	-	TRBV7-9	-	CASSSIRGAFETQYF	TGTGCCAGCAGCTCTATACGGGGGGCTTTTGAGACCCAGTACTTC
TRBJ1-6	TRBD1	TRBV27	many	CASSLKGQGAYYNSPLHF	TGTGCCAGCAGTTTAAAGGGACAGGGGGCCTACTATAATTCACCCCTCCACTTT
TRBJ2-7	-	TRBV7-2	-	CASSLDADSSYEQYF	TGTGCCAGCAGCTTAGATGCGGATAGCTCCTACGAGCAGTACTTC
TRBJ2-5	TRBD1	TRBV12-3/TRBV12-4	many	CASSSAYTGDISVGETQYF	TGTGCCAGCAGTTCGGCTTATACAGGGGACATTTCCGTTGGAGAGACCCAGTACTTC
TRBJ2-2	-	TRBV6-2/TRBV6-3	few	CASSGGKNTGELFF	TGTGCCAGCAGTGGCGGGAAGAACACCGGGGAGCTGTTTTTT
TRBJ1-2	TRBD1	TRBV28	many	CASRRQGKNYGYTF	TGTGCCAGCAGGAGACAGGGGAAGAACTATGGCTACACCTTC
TRBJ1-2	-	TRBV5-8	few	CASSLSYSYGYTF	TGTGCCAGCAGCTTGTCTTACAGCTATGGCTACACCTTC
TRBJ1-5	-	TRBV30	-	CAWSQGIRQLNQPQHF	TGTGCCTGGTCCCAAGGGATTAGACAGTTAAATCAGCCCCAGCATTTT
TRBJ1-6	TRBD1	TRBV7-2	many	CASSRGLSSPLHF	TGTGCCAGCAGCAGGGGGCTGTCTTCACCCCTCCACTTT
TRBJ1-2	-	TRBV27	-	CASSPHRGALDYGYTF	TGTGCCAGCAGTCCTCATCGGGGGGCGCTTGACTATGGCTACACCTTC
TRBJ2-3	-	TRBV20-1	-	CSARTSTDTQYF	TGCAGTGCGAGGACTAGCACAGATACGCAGTATTTT
TRBJ1-5	TRBD1	TRBV28	many	CASSSGQGGGNQPQHF	TGTGCCAGCAGTAGCGGACAGGGTGGAGGCAATCAGCCCCAGCATTTT
TRBJ1-2	TRBD1	TRBV6-1	many	CAGAGSPGQYYGYTF	TGTGCCGGGGCCGGGTCCCCGGGACAGTACTATGGCTACACCTTC
TRBJ2-5	TRBD2	TRBV5-5	few	CAIPGGRETQYF	TGTGCCATCCCGGGGGGGAGGGAGACCCAGTACTTC
TRBJ1-2	-	TRBV2	-	CASLSRDQPNYGYTF	TGTGCCAGCCTCTCCCGGGACCAACCTAACTATGGCTACACCTTC
TRBJ1-3	-	TRBV7-2	-	CASSLGPGGSGNTIYF	TGTGCCAGCAGCTTAGGCCCGGGGGGCTCTGGAAACACCATATATTTT
TRBJ2-2	-	TRBV2	many	CASSELGELFF	TGTGCCAGCAGTGAGCTCGGGGAGCTGTTTTTT
TRBJ1-4	TRBD1	TRBV27	many	CASSPPGQGNEKLFF	TGTGCCAGCAGCCCGCCCGGACAGGGTAATGAAAAACTGTTTTTT
TRBJ1-2	-	TRBV30	few	CAWNQRQLRYTF	TGTGCCTGGAACCAAAGACAGTTGCGCTACACCTTC
TRBJ1-2	-	TRBV7-8	many	CASSSRDPYWGYTF	TGTGCCAGCAGCTCCCGGGACCCATATTGGGGCTACACCTTC